This TCR beta chain was retrieved from a study of radiotherapy plus CTLA-4 blockade in lung cancer. At the level of the study: Overall, approximately 17% of patients showed an objective response, while about 29% attained disease control.

Notes on the study in general: After radiotherapy and ipilimumab, tumor-derived clones expanded in peripheral blood.

Only in-frame clones appear in the TCRdb table, and some are missing; sequencing was by immunoSEQ multiplex PCR. The table records about 48,000 clones, less than 90% of them present only once. The CDR3 extends over 14 amino acids. Trimming took 8 bases from V and 0 from J; bases not matched to a gene: 2. Per the germline V gene, CDR1 is MNHEY and CDR2 is SMNVEV (reference sequence). Notes on this clone: Its antigen is unknown.

The study gave focal radiation plus ipilimumab CTLA-4 blockade to patients with chemo-refractory metastatic non-small-cell lung cancer. The rearrangement joins TRBV27 to TRBJ2-2; 8 bases line up with TRBD1. The sequences come from peripheral blood, collected from a patient treated with radiotherapy plus ipilimumab. This sequence was found in a human donor with non-small cell lung cancer that progressed on radiotherapy plus ipilimumab. Some clones in this sample may be carry-over from other donors' samples. CDR3 sequence (DNA): TGTGCCAGCTCGGACAGGGCGAACACCGGGGAGCTGTTTTTT. This sequence encodes CASSDRANTGELFF.